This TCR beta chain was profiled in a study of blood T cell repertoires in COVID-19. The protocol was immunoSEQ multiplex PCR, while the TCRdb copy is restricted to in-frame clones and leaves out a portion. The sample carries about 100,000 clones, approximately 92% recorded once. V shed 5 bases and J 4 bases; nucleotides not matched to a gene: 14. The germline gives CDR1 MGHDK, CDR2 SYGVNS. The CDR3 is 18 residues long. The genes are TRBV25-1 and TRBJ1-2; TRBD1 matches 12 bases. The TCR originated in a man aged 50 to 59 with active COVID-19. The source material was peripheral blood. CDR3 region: CASSRSGTGGELSYGYTF. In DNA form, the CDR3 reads TGTGCCAGCAGTCGGTCCGGGACAGGGGGCGAGTTGAGCTATGGCTACACCTTC.